Following are 24 T cell receptor beta chains from one sample sequenced in a study of cytomegalovirus exposure and HLA in healthy donors. The PCR contained 60 Vbeta and 13 Jbeta primers. Produced via immunoSEQ multiplex PCR; TCRdb's table is partial and in-frame only. The profile shows about 190,000 clones, about 85% of them singletons. What was sequenced was PBMCs. These receptors originate from a woman in her 50s in good health and CMV-seronegative.

This clone showed up just a few times. V and J are TRBV19 and TRBJ1-3, with D possibly matching TRBD1 (6 bases). The CDR3 is 14 residues long. CDR1 LNHDA and CDR2 SQIVND come from the germline V gene (reference sequence). Trimming left V 7 bases short and J 6 bases short, with 16 bases between. For the CDR3, the DNA is TGTGCCAGTAATACTCCGGGACAAAAAAACACCATATATTTT. As protein: CASNTPGQKNTIYF.

The rearrangement joins TRBV2 to TRBJ2-5, with D maybe TRBD1 (5 bases). This CDR3 region has 12 residues. The germline CDR1 and CDR2 sequences are SNHLY and FYNNEI. The germline V and J ends were trimmed by 8 bases and 7 bases, with 14 bases remaining between them. The chain's CDR3 is CASRGVRGTQYF. The DNA for the CDR3 is TGTGCCAGCCGTGGGGTTAGGGGGACCCAGTACTTC.

This chain joins TRBV10-3 and TRBJ2-3; 13 bases line up with TRBD2. J was trimmed by 3 bases and V by 5 bases; bases with no gene match: 2. The CDR3 contains 15 residues. From germline, CDR1 is ENHRY and CDR2 SYGVKD. The CDR3 nucleotides are TGTGCCATCAGTCGGACTAGCGGGGGAACAGATACGCAGTATTTT. Amino acid sequence: CAISRTSGGTDTQYF.

This clone showed up just a few times. The chain combines TRBV7-2 with TRBJ1-5, with 8 bases fitting TRBD1. With V trimmed by 11 bases and J by 4 bases, 7 bases remained unmatched. The CDR3 totals 13 residues. Per germline, CDR1 SGHTA and CDR2 FQGNSA. The CDR3 DNA sequence: TGTGCCTCTGCAGGGGGCGCGAATCAGCCCCAGCATTTT. Protein product: CASAGGANQPQHF.

This chain connects TRBV5-1 to TRBJ2-7; unclear D gene. Per germline, CDR1 SGHRS and CDR2 YFSETQ. The CDR3 has 13 residues. Trimming stripped 4 bases from V and 7 bases from J, with 15 bases between. This CDR3 reads CASSPGSVSEQYF. CDR3 coding DNA: TGCGCCAGCAGCCCGGGTTCGGTAAGTGAGCAGTACTTC.

The genes are TRBV18 and TRBJ2-5; no clear D. Trimming left V 3 bases short and J 5 bases short, with 7 bases between. The germline V gene encodes CDR1 KGHSH and CDR2 LQKENI. The CDR3 contains 12 residues. The CDR3 bases are TGTGCCAGCTCACCTCCTCGGGAGACCCAGTACTTC. This translates into CASSPPRETQYF.

This chain connects TRBV5-1 to TRBJ2-1; the match to TRBD2 covers 10 bases. Germline trimming cut 1 base from V and 6 bases from J; bases unmatched to any gene: 7. Looked up from germline, CDR1 is SGHRS and CDR2 is YFSETQ. This CDR3 region has 16 residues. The CDR3 coding sequence is TGCGCCAGCAGCTTGTCCCAGACTAGCGGGTCCAATGAGCAGTTCTTC. Residues: CASSLSQTSGSNEQFF.

This chain joins TRBV25-1 and TRBJ1-2; D is unclear. The CDR3 is 13 amino acids. Trimming took off 1 base at V and 7 bases at J, with 10 bases between the two ends. Germline V gives CDR1 MGHDK, CDR2 SYGVNS. The CDR3 DNA reads TGTGCCAGCAGTGAATCTTATGGGAGTGGCTACACCTTC. Protein sequence: CASSESYGSGYTF.

The V gene is TRBV7-2, the J gene TRBJ1-1; a possible D gene is TRBD1 (6 bases). The CDR3 totals 17 residues. In germline, CDR1 is SGHTA, CDR2 FQGNSA. Deletions cut 1 base from V and 0 bases from J, with 15 bases between. The CDR3 here is CASSLGGTRIMNTEAFF. The CDR3 coding sequence is TGTGCCAGCAGCTTAGGGGGGACACGTATTATGAACACTGAAGCTTTCTTT.

The table lists this clone with a count of one. The chain combines TRBV5-1 with TRBJ2-1; D uncertain. Between the trimmed V and J ends, which lost 1 base and 0 bases, there was a span of 5 bases. The CDR3 contains 14 residues. Germline V gene lookup returns CDR1 SGHRS and CDR2 YFSETQ. This chain's CDR3 is CASSLRNSYNEQFF. CDR3 sequence (DNA): TGCGCCAGCAGCTTGCGTAACTCCTACAATGAGCAGTTCTTC.

The V call is TRBV19, the J call TRBJ1-5; possible D gene TRBD1, 6 bases. Trimming took off 7 bases at V and 9 bases at J, with 25 bases between the two ends. In germline, CDR1 is LNHDA, CDR2 SQIVND (reference sequence). CDR3 length: 16 residues. The chain's CDR3 is CASTNERQAGVWPQHF. CDR3 DNA: TGTGCCAGTACCAATGAGAGACAGGCCGGGGTTTGGCCCCAGCATTTT.

This chain joins TRBV11-2 and TRBJ2-3, with 12 bases lining up with TRBD2. This CDR3 is 15 amino acids long. V lost 6 bases to trimming and J lost 6 bases; unmatched junction nucleotides: 7. CDR1 and CDR2 from the germline V gene are SGHAT and FQNNGV. CDR3 protein: CASRVTSGSDDTQYF. DNA of the CDR3: TGTGCCAGCAGAGTGACTAGCGGGAGTGATGATACGCAGTATTTT.

The chain recombines TRBV5-6 with TRBJ1-2; 11 bases are a match to TRBD1. The CDR3 covers 15 residues. Trimming removed 4 bases from V and 6 bases from J; junction bases left unmatched: 8. CDR1 is SGHDT and CDR2 is YYEEEE in the germline V gene. Here the CDR3 DNA reads TGTGCCAGCAGCCTGAGGACAGGGGGCTTCGATGGCTACACCTTC. It codes for CASSLRTGGFDGYTF.

This chain joins TRBV28 and TRBJ2-3; tentative D call: TRBD2 (6 bases). The germline gives CDR1 MDHEN, CDR2 SYDVKM. The CDR3 runs 16 residues. V shed 6 bases and J shed 2 bases, with 18 bases lying between them. The CDR3 bases are TGTGCCAGCAGCTCGAGGAGGCCGGGGGACACAGATACGCAGTATTTT. Residues: CASSSRRPGDTDTQYF.

This chain uses TRBV5-1 with TRBJ1-2, with TRBD1 matching 7 bases. The trim removed 6 bases at V and 6 bases at J, leaving 8 bases unmatched. Germline V gene lookup returns CDR1 SGHRS and CDR2 YFSETQ. This CDR3 is 13 amino acids long. CDR3 loop: CASKRQGWDGYTF. Written as DNA, the CDR3 is TGCGCCAGCAAAAGACAGGGCTGGGATGGCTACACCTTC.

This clone appeared a few times. V gene TRBV7-2 combines with J gene TRBJ2-5; TRBD1 matches 7 bases. The J call may be in error: the DNA end matches TRBJ2-7 better. CDR3 length equals 15 residues. Germline CDR1 is SGHTA and CDR2 is FQGNSA. Written as DNA, the CDR3 is TGTGCCAGCAGCTTTGACAGGGCCCTTTCTTACGAGCAGTACTTC. Protein sequence: CASSFDRALSYEQYF.

This clone was observed a handful of times. CDR3 loop: CASSSVSRGLGEKLFF. Here the CDR3 DNA reads TGTGCCAGCAGCTCAGTCAGCAGGGGGCTTGGGGAAAAACTGTTTTTT. This chain links TRBV5-6 with TRBJ1-4, with 8 bases aligning to TRBD1. Germline trimming cut 3 bases from V and 8 bases from J; bases unmatched to any gene: 12. CDR1 is SGHDT, CDR2 YYEEEE, per germline. This CDR3 contains 16 residues.

The gene calls are TRBV28 and TRBJ1-1, with no clear D. The ends were cut back, 10 bases at V and 1 base at J, with 13 bases in the middle. Germline V gene sequence: CDR1 MDHEN, CDR2 SYDVKM. The CDR3 has 13 residues. CDR3 residues: CATSFTPNTEAFF. In DNA form, the CDR3 reads TGTGCCACCTCCTTTACACCGAACACTGAAGCTTTCTTT.

The V gene is TRBV7-2, the J gene TRBJ1-2; tentatively, D is TRBD1 (5 bases). CDR1 SGHTA and CDR2 FQGNSA come from the germline V gene. The CDR3 runs 13 residues. Trimming pared 3 bases from V and 8 bases from J, leaving 13 bases between. The CDR3 spells CASSLGGTRGYTF. The CDR3 bases are TGTGCCAGCAGCTTGGGGGGGACGCGAGGCTACACCTTC.

The chain uses TRBV9 and TRBJ2-7; 9 nucleotides agree with TRBD1. V lost 0 bases to trimming and J lost 3 bases; unmatched junction nucleotides: 4. CDR3 length: 15 amino acids. CDR1 SGDLS and CDR2 YYNGEE come from the germline V gene. The CDR3: CASSVGGTGIYEQYF. The CDR3, as DNA: TGTGCCAGCAGCGTAGGGGGGACAGGGATCTACGAGCAGTACTTC.

The rearrangement links TRBV4-2 to TRBJ1-2; possibly TRBD1 for D (6 bases). The CDR3 is made up of 16 amino acids. The germline gives CDR1 LGHNA, CDR2 YNFKEQ. The V gene lost 3 bases and the J gene lost 6 bases, with 20 bases spanning the gap. CDR3 in DNA: TGTGCCAGCAGCCAGGAGGCCGGGACACCGTCCCATGGCTACACCTTC. It translates to CASSQEAGTPSHGYTF.

J is TRBJ2-3 and V is TRBV5-1; TRBD2 aligns across 10 bases. The V segment lost 8 bases and the J segment 2 bases; nucleotides outside the gene matches: 8. Per germline, CDR1 SGHRS and CDR2 YFSETQ. The CDR3 is made up of 15 amino acids. The CDR3 nucleotides are TGCGCCAGTGCCGGGACTAGCGAACCCACAGATACGCAGTATTTT. Residues: CASAGTSEPTDTQYF.

The gene calls are TRBV4-1 and TRBJ2-5, with no clear D. The better agreement between TRBJ2-7 and the DNA end casts doubt on the J call. The CDR3 loop spans 11 amino acids. CDR1 and CDR2 (germline): MGHRA, YSYEKL. The CDR3 DNA follows: TGCGCCAGCAGCCAGAGGAACGAGCAGTACTTC. Protein product: CASSQRNEQYF.

This chain links TRBV6-1 with TRBJ2-5; 7 bases match TRBD1. CDR1 is MNHNS and CDR2 is SASEGT in the germline V gene. V lost 6 bases and J lost 5; bases outside the gene matches: 9. CDR3 length: 14 residues. In DNA form, the CDR3 reads TGTGCCAGCAGGTCCCACACACAGGGGGAGACCCAGTACTTC. It is translated as CASRSHTQGETQYF.